The 19 T cell receptor beta chains reported below all come from one sample, sequenced in a study of blood T cells in healthy people across ages. Through a sample-barcoded 5' primer and a J-beta primer mix, a second PCR was run for roughly 6 to 11 cycles. Each CDR3 protein is one row after TCRdb ran MiXCR on the 5' RACE reads. The sample has roughly 1,500,000 distinct CDR3 sequences, about 32% seen once. The sequenced sample was blood. All receptors come from a woman aged 25 to 45 in good health.

The rearrangement links TRBV2 to TRBJ1-2; possible D gene TRBD1, 6 bases. V gave up 0 bases and J gave up 7 bases, with 12 bases separating them. CDR1 SNHLY and CDR2 FYNNEI come from the germline V gene. The CDR3 extends over 14 amino acids. The CDR3 region is CASSEALGGSGYTF. The CDR3 DNA sequence: TGTGCCAGCAGTGAAGCGCTTGGGGGCTCTGGCTACACCTTC.

V gene TRBV2 combines with J gene TRBJ2-7; the D gene is possibly TRBD1 (5 bases). Germline loops: CDR1 SNHLY, CDR2 FYNNEI. The CDR3 consists of 15 residues. V lost 5 bases, J lost 8 bases, and 22 bases lay in between. The DNA for the CDR3 is TGTGCCAGCAGTCAGAAGGCAGGGAATGCTAGGAAGCAGTACTTC. Protein sequence: CASSQKAGNARKQYF.

Worth noting for this clonotype: The germline gene is not matched at one end of the junction; a read error may be the cause. The gene calls are TRBV19 and TRBJ2-7; D is unresolved. This CDR3 spans 17 amino acids. Per germline, CDR1 LNHDA and CDR2 SQIVND (reference sequence). The CDR3 loop is CASGIVLVGPSSYEQYF. The CDR3 region has the DNA TGTGCCAGTGGTATAGTCCTCGTGGGCCCGAGCTCCTACGAGCAGTACTTC.

This clonotype was seen a handful of times. V usage is TRBV20-1 and J usage is TRBJ2-1; tentatively, D is TRBD2 (5 bases). CDR3 length: 13 amino acids. Between the trimmed V and J ends, which lost 3 bases and 8 bases, there was a span of 14 bases. Germline V CDR1 and CDR2: DFQATT, SNEGSKA (reference sequence). The CDR3 bases are TGCAGTGCTAGTCTCTCGGGGAACGATGAGCAGTTCTTC. It specifies CSASLSGNDEQFF.

There are a few counts of this clonotype. V gene TRBV20-1 combines with J gene TRBJ2-7; TRBD1 matches at 10 bases. V was clipped by 0 bases and J by 5 bases; unmatched bases: 16. CDR1 and CDR2 from the germline V gene are DFQATT and SNEGSKA (reference sequence). The CDR3 contains 18 residues. As DNA, the CDR3 is TGCAGTGCTAGAGATCCGGTCGGGTATGGGACAGGGGATAACGAGCAGTACTTC. This codes for CSARDPVGYGTGDNEQYF.

The rearrangement joins TRBV6-1 to TRBJ2-3; a weak D match, TRBD2 (6 bases). From germline, CDR1 is MNHNS and CDR2 SASEGT. Trimming cost V 3 bases and J 0 bases, with 10 bases left between them. There are 15 residues in the CDR3. CDR3 sequence reads: CASSERLASTDTQYF. The CDR3 bases are TGTGCCAGCAGTGAGAGGCTAGCGAGCACAGATACGCAGTATTTT.

The chain is built from TRBV15 and TRBJ2-2; TRBD2 agrees at 7 bases. Germline V gene sequence: CDR1 LNHNV, CDR2 YYDKDF (reference sequence). V lost 5 bases, J lost 6 bases, and 3 bases stayed unmatched. The CDR3 loop spans 13 amino acids. CDR3 in DNA: TGTGCCACCAGCCCGGGAGGTGCCGGGGAGCTGTTTTTT. Translating it yields CATSPGGAGELFF.

Comments on this clonotype: A read error may produce the germline difference seen at one junction end. The J gene is TRBJ2-6, the V gene TRBV9; 8 nucleotides align to TRBD1. The CDR3 sequence is 18 residues long. CDR1 is SGDLS and CDR2 is YYNGEE in the germline V gene. Here the CDR3 reads CASSEAGTGISGANVRTF. CDR3 bases: TGTGCCAGCAGCGAGGCCGGGACAGGAATCTCTGGGGCCAACGTCCGGACTTTC.

J is TRBJ2-1 and V is TRBV13; D gene uncertain. The CDR3 runs to 13 residues. V was clipped by 0 bases and J by 9 bases, with 9 bases between them. Per germline, CDR1 PRHDT and CDR2 FYEKMQ (reference sequence). CDR3 coding DNA: TGTGCCAGCAGCTTAGGGGGTGGGATTGAGCAGTTCTTC. This sequence encodes CASSLGGGIEQFF.

This clonotype was recorded at least ten times. The chain joins TRBV6-6 to TRBJ2-7; D remains unclear. V was cut by 5 bases and J by 4 bases, with 9 bases left in between. Germline CDR1 and CDR2: MNHNY and SVGAGI (reference sequence). This CDR3 spans 12 amino acids. Here the CDR3 DNA reads TGTGCCAGCAGTCCCCATCCATACGAGCAGTACTTC. Translation: CASSPHPYEQYF.

This clonotype showed up many times. The genes are TRBV7-3 and TRBJ2-6; D tentatively fits TRBD1 or TRBD2 (5 bases each). The CDR3 covers 16 residues. Trimming took off 0 bases at V and 3 bases at J, with 9 bases between the two ends. Germline V gives CDR1 SGHTA, CDR2 FQGTGA. The CDR3 nucleotides are TGTGCCAGCAGCTTAACTTCGGGGCTTGGGGCCAACGTCCTGACTTTC. Encoded protein: CASSLTSGLGANVLTF.

The chain is built from TRBV7-3 and TRBJ2-1; 12 positions agree with TRBD2. The ends lost 4 bases at V and 8 bases at J; junction bases unmatched: 6. The CDR3 loop spans 15 amino acids. Germline-derived CDR1 and CDR2 are SGHTA and FQGTGA. CDR3 bases: TGTGCCAGCAGCTCCACGGGACTAGCGGGCCATGAGCAGTTCTTC. Residues: CASSSTGLAGHEQFF.

The chain employs TRBV9 and TRBJ2-5; 7 positions agree with TRBD2. This CDR3 comprises 13 residues. The V and J ends lost 3 bases and 5 bases, in that order; junction bases with no gene match: 4. Per germline, CDR1 SGDLS and CDR2 YYNGEE. The CDR3 DNA follows: TGTGCCAGCAGCGGGGGACTATATGAGACCCAGTACTTC. As protein: CASSGGLYETQYF. Complete variable domain (other parts from reference TRBV9 and TRBJ2-5): DSGVTQTPKHLITATGQRVTLRCSPRSGDLSVYWYQQSLDQGLQFLIQYYNGEERAKGNILERFSAQQFPDLHSELNLSSLELGDSALYFCASSGGLYETQYFGPGTRLLVL.

V usage is TRBV13 and J usage is TRBJ2-1, with 10 nucleotides matching TRBD2. Germline CDR1 reads PRHDT; CDR2 reads FYEKMQ (reference sequence). V shed 4 bases and J 10 bases; nucleotides not matched to a gene: 4. The CDR3 is made up of 13 amino acids. The chain's CDR3 is CASSSELAGEQFF. The CDR3, as DNA: TGTGCCAGCAGCTCAGAACTAGCGGGAGAGCAGTTCTTC.

The chain is built from TRBV7-3 and TRBJ2-3; a weak D match, TRBD2 (5 bases). V lost 4 bases, J lost 5 bases, and 13 bases lay in between. Germline CDR1 SGHTA, CDR2 FQGTGA. The CDR3 is made up of 14 amino acids. In nucleotides, the CDR3 is TGTGCCAGCAGCTCCCTCGGGGTAATAGATACGCAGTATTTT. Amino acids: CASSSLGVIDTQYF. The full variable domain, rest sourced from reference TRBV7-3 and TRBJ2-3, is GAGVSQTPSNKVTEKGKYVELRCDPISGHTALYWYRQSLGQGPEFLIYFQGTGAADDSGLPNDRFFAVRPEGSVSTLKIQRTERGDSAVYLCASSSLGVIDTQYFGPGTRLTVL.

The V and J genes are TRBV3-1 and TRBJ1-2; weak D call: TRBD1 (5 bases). V dropped 4 bases and J dropped 2 bases, with 11 bases sitting between them. In germline, CDR1 is LGHDT, CDR2 YNNKEL (reference sequence). This CDR3 region has 14 residues. The CDR3 coding sequence is TGTGCCAGCAGCCCCGGGCGGGGCAACTATGGCTACACCTTC. It specifies CASSPGRGNYGYTF.

In its sample, this clonotype was seen a few times. J is TRBJ2-7 and V is TRBV20-1; 7 nucleotides line up with TRBD2. This CDR3 has 15 amino acids. Germline CDR1 and CDR2: DFQATT and SNEGSKA (reference sequence). V dropped 6 bases and J dropped 0; count of bases not matched to a gene: 11. This CDR3 reads CSAGTTKMTSYEQYF. The CDR3 nucleotides are TGCAGTGCCGGGACTACCAAGATGACCTCCTACGAGCAGTACTTC.

V usage is TRBV10-3 and J usage is TRBJ1-2, with D possibly matching TRBD1 (6 bases). Trimming pared 5 bases from V and 8 bases from J, leaving 21 bases between. This CDR3 has 15 amino acids. Germline V CDR1 and CDR2: ENHRY, SYGVKD. DNA of the CDR3: TGTGCCATCAGTAAAACCCTAAGGACAGACCAAGGCTACACCTTC. The encoded protein is CAISKTLRTDQGYTF.

V usage is TRBV9 and J usage is TRBJ2-2; possibly TRBD2 for D (5 bases). Trimming left V 0 bases short and J 7 bases short, with 13 bases between. CDR1 is SGDLS, CDR2 YYNGEE, per germline. CDR3 length: 15 amino acids. The CDR3 is CASSVGGDYVGELFF. Here the CDR3 DNA reads TGTGCCAGCAGCGTAGGAGGAGACTATGTCGGGGAGCTGTTTTTT.